The 3 T cell receptor beta chains in this list originate from one sample, sequenced in a study of T-cell reconstitution after alpha-beta-depleted transplantation in children. TCRbeta library construction was performed incorporating unique molecular identifiers. TCRdb fed the PCR reads into MiXCR, producing one record per CDR3 protein. The sample has about half a million distinct CDR3 sequences; around 13% are singletons. The sequences come from PBMCs from the stem cell graft donor, collected from the stem cell graft. The receptors derive from a human donor who donated a stem cell graft to a child with combined immunodeficiency.

This sequence joins TRBV14 and TRBJ2-3; D may be TRBD1 or TRBD2 (6 bases each). The CDR3 is 17 residues long. CDR1 SGHDN and CDR2 FVKESK come from the germline V gene. V lost 4 bases and J 4 bases, leaving 21 bases between the germline ends. The DNA for the CDR3 is TGTGCCAGCAGCCCGGAAGGGGGGCTGCCAGGGGCAGATACGCAGTATTTT. Protein sequence: CASSPEGGLPGADTQYF. Variable domain in full (rest from reference TRBV14 and TRBJ2-3): EAGVTQFPSHSVIEKGQTVTLRCDPISGHDNLYWYRRVMGKEIKFLLHFVKESKQDESGMPNNRFLAERTGGTYSTLKVQPAELEDSGVYFCASSPEGGLPGADTQYFGPGTRLTVL.

As regards this clonotype: At one end, the junction sequence differs from germline, possibly due to a read error. CDR3 residues: CASSTYTEALF. Here the CDR3 DNA reads TGTGCCAGCAGTACGTACACTGAAGCTTTGTTT. V and J are TRBV12-3 or TRBV12-4 and TRBJ1-1; D unclear. CDR3 length: 11 amino acids.

This clonotype was seen repeatedly, ten times or more. The rearrangement uses TRBV29-1 and TRBJ1-3; weak D call: TRBD1 (6 bases). The CDR3 runs to 14 residues. Trimming took off 6 bases at V and 4 bases at J, with 16 bases between the two ends. Germline CDR1 reads SQVTM; CDR2 reads ANQGSEA. The CDR3 region is CSVMGHLTGNTIYF. The CDR3 DNA is TGCAGCGTAATGGGACACCTCACGGGAAACACCATATATTTT.